These T cell receptor beta chains were read from a single sample in a study of T cell responses to AZD1222 COVID-19 vaccine. The method was immunoSEQ multiplex PCR; TCRdb's version includes in-frame clones alone and lacks a portion of them. The sample shows about 84,000 clones, 70% to 90% of them seen only once. The sequenced sample was peripheral blood, obtained on day 0 of AZD1222 vaccination. The origin of the receptors is an adult in good health. CDR3s include the opening cysteine and the closing phenylalanine or tryptophan. The D gene is left open where the match is weak. Clone sizes are given selectively: once, few, many, or a class where the clone is expanded.

j_call d_call clone_size v_call cdr3_nt cdr3_aa
TRBJ1-3 NA NA TRBV7-6 TGTGCCAGCACCCAAGGGCCCCTCTCTGGAAACACCATATATTTT CASTQGPLSGNTIYF
TRBJ1-1 NA NA TRBV19 TGTGCCAGCAGCACAGGGAGCACTGAAGCTTTCTTT CASSTGSTEAFF
TRBJ1-1 TRBD1 NA TRBV29-1 TGCAGCTTACGACAGGGGGAAGGCACTGAAGCTTTCTTT CSLRQGEGTEAFF
TRBJ2-5 NA NA TRBV21-1 TGTGCCAGCAGCATCCCCTCAGAGACCCAGTACTTC CASSIPSETQYF
TRBJ2-7 TRBD2 NA TRBV6-5 TGTGCCAGCAGTTACGAGCGGGAGGGCCACGAGCAGTACTTC CASSYEREGHEQYF
TRBJ2-1 NA NA TRBV11-3 TGTGCCAGCAGCCACCCAAACAAGAATGAGCAGTTCTTC CASSHPNKNEQFF
TRBJ1-6 NA NA TRBV7-8 TGTGCCAGCAGCACCCGGGACCCGGGGAGTAATTCACCCCTCCACTTT CASSTRDPGSNSPLHF
TRBJ2-7 NA NA TRBV11-1 TGTGCCAGCAGCTTGGAGACAGCGGCCCCCTACGAGCAGTACTTC CASSLETAAPYEQYF
TRBJ1-5 NA NA TRBV6-5 TGTGCCAGCAGTTACAGGGATGGGCAGCCCCAGCATTTT CASSYRDGQPQHF
TRBJ2-7 TRBD1 NA TRBV6-5 TGTGCCAGCAGCATACAGGGGTTCCACTCCTACGAGCAGTACTTC CASSIQGFHSYEQYF
TRBJ1-1 NA NA TRBV27 TGTGCCATCCTAACTGGTACTGAAGCTTTCTTT CAILTGTEAFF
TRBJ2-2 TRBD2 NA TRBV19 TGTGCCAGTAGTATATCCGGACTAGCGGGAGCGGGGGAGCTGTTTTTT CASSISGLAGAGELFF
TRBJ2-5 TRBD1 NA TRBV25-1 TGTGCCAGCAGACAGGGGGTGGGACAAGAGACCCAGTACTTC CASRQGVGQETQYF
TRBJ1-2 NA NA TRBV6-5 TGTGCCAGCAGTTTCCGTAGGGTTAGGGGTGGCTACACCTTC CASSFRRVRGGYTF
TRBJ2-2 NA NA TRBV2 TGTGCCAGCCAGGGATACGGGGAGCTGTTTTTT CASQGYGELFF
TRBJ1-4 NA NA TRBV5-1 TGCGCCAGCAGCTTGGGGTCGGGAAATTTTGAAAAACTGTTTTTT CASSLGSGNFEKLFF
TRBJ1-6 NA NA TRBV19 TGTGCCAGTAGTATCGACGGTAGCTCCTATAATTCACCCCTCCACTTT CASSIDGSSYNSPLHF
TRBJ2-1 TRBD1 NA TRBV6-5 TGTGCCAGCAGTTATGACAGGGGGCATGAGCAGTTCTTC CASSYDRGHEQFF
TRBJ2-7 NA NA TRBV12-3/TRBV12-4 TGTGCCAGCGTCCAGGATTTCAACGAGCAGTACTTC CASVQDFNEQYF
TRBJ1-1 TRBD1 NA TRBV6-5 TGTGCTGACTCACCTACAGGGGGTTTCACTGAAGCTTTCTTT CADSPTGGFTEAFF
TRBJ1-1 TRBD1 NA TRBV19 TGTGCCAGTAGCCCCGGGACAGGGATTGGCACTGAAGCTTTCTTT CASSPGTGIGTEAFF
TRBJ2-5 NA NA TRBV7-9 TGTGCCAGCAGCCCCGGTTCCGGGACGGGGTGGGGGACCCAGTACTTC CASSPGSGTGWGTQYF
TRBJ1-1 NA NA TRBV7-9 TGTGCCAGCTCGTCAGGAACGAACACTGAAGCTTTCTTT CASSSGTNTEAFF
TRBJ2-1 NA NA TRBV12-3/TRBV12-4 TGTGCCAGCAGCCCGGGAACCCATAATGAGCAGTTCTTC CASSPGTHNEQFF
TRBJ1-1 TRBD1 NA TRBV27 TGTGCCAGCAGTTTAGGACAGGTCACTGAAGCTTTCTTT CASSLGQVTEAFF
TRBJ1-1 TRBD1 once TRBV5-1 TGCGCCAGCAGCTCACAGGGGCCGTACACTGAAGCTTTCTTT CASSSQGPYTEAFF
TRBJ2-1 TRBD2 NA TRBV29-1 TGCAGCGTTGTGTGGACTAGCGGGAGGAATGAGCAGTTCTTC CSVVWTSGRNEQFF
TRBJ1-5 NA NA TRBV30 TGTGCCTGGAGTACCCCAGGGATTTTTCATCATCAGCCCCAGCATTTT CAWSTPGIFHHQPQHF
TRBJ2-2 NA NA TRBV30 TGTGCCTGGACTCCGGGCTGGGAGACCGGGGAGCTGTTTTTT CAWTPGWETGELFF
TRBJ1-3 NA NA TRBV19 TGTGCCAGCGTAAATAGAGGAAACACCATATATTTT CASVNRGNTIYF
TRBJ2-1 TRBD2 NA TRBV11-2 TGTGCCAGCAGCTTAACTGAAGGACTAGCGGGAGGTTCCTACAATGAGCAGTTCTTC CASSLTEGLAGGSYNEQFF
TRBJ1-2 NA NA TRBV2 TGTGCCAGATCCGCCAGGATCAACTATGGCTACACCTTC CARSARINYGYTF
TRBJ1-2 NA NA TRBV11-2 TGTGCCAGCAGCCGGACAGTCTATAGCTACACCTTC CASSRTVYSYTF